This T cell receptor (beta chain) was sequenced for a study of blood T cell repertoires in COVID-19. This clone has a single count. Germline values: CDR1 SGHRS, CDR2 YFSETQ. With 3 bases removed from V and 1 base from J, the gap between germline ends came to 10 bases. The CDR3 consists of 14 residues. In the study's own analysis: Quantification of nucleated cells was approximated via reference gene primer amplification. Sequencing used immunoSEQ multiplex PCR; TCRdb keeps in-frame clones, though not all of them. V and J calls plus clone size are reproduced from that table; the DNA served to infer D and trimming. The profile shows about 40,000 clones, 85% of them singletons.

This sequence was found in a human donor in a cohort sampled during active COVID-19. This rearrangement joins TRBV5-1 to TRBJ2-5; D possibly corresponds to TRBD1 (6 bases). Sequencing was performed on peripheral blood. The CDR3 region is CASSSQGPQETQYF. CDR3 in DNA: TGCGCCAGCAGCTCACAGGGACCCCAAGAGACCCAGTACTTC.